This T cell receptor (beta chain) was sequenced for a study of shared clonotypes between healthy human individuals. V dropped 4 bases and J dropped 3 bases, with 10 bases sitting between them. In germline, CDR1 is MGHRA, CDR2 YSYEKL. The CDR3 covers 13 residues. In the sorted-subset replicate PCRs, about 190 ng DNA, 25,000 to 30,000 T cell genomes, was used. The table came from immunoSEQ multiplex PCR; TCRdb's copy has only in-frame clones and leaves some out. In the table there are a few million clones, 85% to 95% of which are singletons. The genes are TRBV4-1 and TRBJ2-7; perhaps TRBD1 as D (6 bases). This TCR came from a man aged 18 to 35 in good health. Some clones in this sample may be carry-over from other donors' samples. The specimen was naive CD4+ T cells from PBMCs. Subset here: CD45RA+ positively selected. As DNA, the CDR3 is TGCGCCAGCAGCCGGGACAAATACTACGAGCAGTACTTC. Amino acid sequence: CASSRDKYYEQYF.